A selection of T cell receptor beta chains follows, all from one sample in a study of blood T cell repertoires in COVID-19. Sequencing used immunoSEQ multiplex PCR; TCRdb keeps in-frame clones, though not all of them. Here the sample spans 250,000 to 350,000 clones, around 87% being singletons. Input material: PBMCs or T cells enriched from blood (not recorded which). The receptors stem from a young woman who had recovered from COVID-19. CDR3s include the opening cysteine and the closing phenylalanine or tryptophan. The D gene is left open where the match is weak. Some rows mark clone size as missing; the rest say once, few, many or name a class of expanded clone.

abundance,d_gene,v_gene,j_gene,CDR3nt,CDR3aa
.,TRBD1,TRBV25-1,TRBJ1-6,TGTGCCAGCAGTGAGGCAGGGGGAAATAATTCACCCCTCCACTTT,CASSEAGGNNSPLHF
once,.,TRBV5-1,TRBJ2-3,TGCGCCAGCAGCTCGAATCCGACAGGCCTAGGCACAGATACGCAGTATTTT,CASSSNPTGLGTDTQYF
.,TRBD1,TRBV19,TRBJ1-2,TGTGCCAGTAGTCCTCGGGACAGGGGGTACACCTTC,CASSPRDRGYTF
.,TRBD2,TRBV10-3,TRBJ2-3,TGTGCCATCAGTGAGTCGGGCGGGGGGAGAACAGATACGCAGTATTTT,CAISESGGGRTDTQYF
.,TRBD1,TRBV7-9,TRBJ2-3,TGTGCCAGCAACCGTCGGGACAGTAGCACAGATACGCAGTATTTT,CASNRRDSSTDTQYF
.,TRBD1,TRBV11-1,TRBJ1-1,TGTGCCAGCAGCCCACTTAGCCAGGGGGCTTCTGAAGCTTTCTTT,CASSPLSQGASEAFF
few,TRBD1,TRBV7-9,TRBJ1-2,TGTGCCAGCACCCAAACAGGGGTTGGTGGCTACACCTTC,CASTQTGVGGYTF
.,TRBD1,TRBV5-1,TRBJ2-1,TGCGCCAGCAGCTTGGGCGTGGGACAGGGACTCAACAATGAGCAGTTCTTC,CASSLGVGQGLNNEQFF
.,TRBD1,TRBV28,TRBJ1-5,TGTGCCAGCAGATCCCAGGGGGCTGGGCGTCAGCCCCAGCATTTT,CASRSQGAGRQPQHF
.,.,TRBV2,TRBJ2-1,TGTGCCAGCAGTGAAGCGCTCTCGCGGGGGCTCTATTTGGATGAGCAGTTCTTC,CASSEALSRGLYLDEQFF
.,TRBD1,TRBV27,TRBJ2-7,TGTGCCAGCAGTCCCTGGACAGGGGGTCAGAACGAGCAGTACTTC,CASSPWTGGQNEQYF
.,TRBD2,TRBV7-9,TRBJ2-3,TGTGCCAGCAGCTTAGCCCTAGCGGGGGAGGACACAGATACGCAGTATTTT,CASSLALAGEDTDTQYF
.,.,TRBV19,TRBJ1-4,TGTGCCAGTACGGGAGGGGCCAGGGAAAAACTGTTTTTT,CASTGGAREKLFF
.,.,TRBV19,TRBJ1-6,TGTGCCAGTAGTACCGGACAGCCTGGCTCCTATAATTCACCCCTCCACTTT,CASSTGQPGSYNSPLHF
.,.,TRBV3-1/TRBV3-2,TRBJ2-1,TGTGCCAGCAGCCAACGGGCGCGCGGGAAGTTAGGCAATGAGCAGTTCTTC,CASSQRARGKLGNEQFF
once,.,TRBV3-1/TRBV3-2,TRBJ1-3,TGTGCCAGCAGCCAAGGGGACAATGGAAACACCATATATTTT,CASSQGDNGNTIYF
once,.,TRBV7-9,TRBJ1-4,TGTGCCAGCAGCTCTCTACAGGGAATCAATGAAAAACTGTTTTTT,CASSSLQGINEKLFF
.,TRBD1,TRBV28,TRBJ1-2,TGTGCCAGCAGTCCCCGTGGGACAGGGCGCTATGGCTACACCTTC,CASSPRGTGRYGYTF
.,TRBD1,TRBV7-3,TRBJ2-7,TGTGCCAGCAGCCCGGGGGACAGGGTTTCCTACGAGCAGTACTTC,CASSPGDRVSYEQYF
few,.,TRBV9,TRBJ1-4,TGTGCCAGCAGCCCACTGGGAGGGGCAAGTGAAAAACTGTTTTTT,CASSPLGGASEKLFF
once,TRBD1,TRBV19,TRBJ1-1,TGTGCCAGTAGGTTTTTTTCAGGGGGGCTGGCTGAAGCTTTCTTT,CASRFFSGGLAEAFF
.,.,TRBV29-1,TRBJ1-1,TGCAGCGCCCCAGTCAGGGGATGGACTGAAGCTTTCTTT,CSAPVRGWTEAFF
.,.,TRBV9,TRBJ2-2,TGTGCCAGCAGCGTATCCCCCTCGAACACCGGGGAGCTGTTTTTT,CASSVSPSNTGELFF
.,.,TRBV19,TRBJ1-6,TGTGCCAGTAGGATGGAGATCTATAATTCACCCCTCCACTTT,CASRMEIYNSPLHF
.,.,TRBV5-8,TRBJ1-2,TGTGCCAGCCGCGGACAGAGTCGGAACTATGGCTACACCTTC,CASRGQSRNYGYTF
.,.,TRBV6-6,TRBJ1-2,TGTGCCAGCAGTACCGGGGCTAACTATGGCTACACCTTC,CASSTGANYGYTF
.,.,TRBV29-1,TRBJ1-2,TGCAGCGTTGAAGCGTTGGGAACAGGCGATAGTGAATATGGCTACACCTTC,CSVEALGTGDSEYGYTF
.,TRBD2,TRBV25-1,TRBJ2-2,TGTGCCAGCAGTGACCACACTAGCGGGGACACCGGGGAGCTGTTTTTT,CASSDHTSGDTGELFF
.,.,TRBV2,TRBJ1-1,TGTGCCAGCAGTGTTCTCCCAGGGAACACTGAAGCTTTCTTT,CASSVLPGNTEAFF
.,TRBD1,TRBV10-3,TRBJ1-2,TGTGCCATCAGTGAAGACAGGGGCTATGGCTACACCTTC,CAISEDRGYGYTF
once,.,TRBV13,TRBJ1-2,TGTGCCAGCAGTCAGAATAACTATGGCTACACCTTC,CASSQNNYGYTF
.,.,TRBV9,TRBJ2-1,TGTGCCAGCAGCCCACGGGATCGAACTAGCTTCGGTGAGCAGTTCTTC,CASSPRDRTSFGEQFF
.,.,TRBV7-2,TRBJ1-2,TGTGCCAGCAGCTATGGACCGTCGGACTACTATGGCTACACCTTC,CASSYGPSDYYGYTF
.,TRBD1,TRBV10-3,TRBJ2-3,TGTGCCATCAGTGATGGGCGACAGGGGGCAGATACGCAGTATTTT,CAISDGRQGADTQYF
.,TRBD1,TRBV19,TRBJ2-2,TGTGCCAGTAGTCACCCCCAGGGGGCGAGTACCGGGGAGCTGTTTTTT,CASSHPQGASTGELFF
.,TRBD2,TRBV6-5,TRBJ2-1,TGTGCCAGCAGAGCGCGGGGGACCCGATACAATGAGCAGTTCTTC,CASRARGTRYNEQFF
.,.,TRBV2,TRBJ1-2,TGTGCCAGCATGGGAGCACCTTCGTATGGCTACACCTTC,CASMGAPSYGYTF
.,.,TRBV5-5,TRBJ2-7,TGTGCCAGCAGACTTGGGGCGGGGATGGAGACCTACGAGCAGTACTTC,CASRLGAGMETYEQYF
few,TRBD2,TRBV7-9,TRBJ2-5,TGTGCCAGCAGCCGACTAGCGCCCCAAGAGACCCAGTACTTC,CASSRLAPQETQYF
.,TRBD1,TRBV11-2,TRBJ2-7,TGTGCCAGCAGCTTAGACGGGACAGGGGGCGACGAGCAGTACTTC,CASSLDGTGGDEQYF
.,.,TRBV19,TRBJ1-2,TGTGCCAGTAGTTTACATACAGGGTCGGCTAACTATGGCTACACCTTC,CASSLHTGSANYGYTF